This is a list of T cell receptor beta chains from one sample in a study of blood T cells in healthy people across ages. TCRdb re-analysed the 5' RACE reads in MiXCR, keeping a single row per CDR3 protein. Here the sample spans 800,000 or so distinct CDR3 sequences, around 62% being singletons. Sequenced input: blood. Receptors were obtained from a man aged 25 to 45 in good health. The CDR3 runs from the conserved cysteine through the conserved F or W. Fields, in order: D gene, V gene, clone size, J gene, CDR3 DNA, CDR3 protein. The D gene is left open where the match is weak. The listing skips clone size in some rows; elsewhere it reads once, few, many or a size class.

>NA|TRBV7-3|NA|TRBJ1-1
TGTGCCAGCAGCTACCAGGACACTGAAGCTTTCTTT
CASSYQDTEAFF
>NA|TRBV2|NA|TRBJ1-2
TGTGCCAGCAGCCCCAATAAAAACTATGGCTACACCTTC
CASSPNKNYGYTF
>TRBD2|TRBV9|NA|TRBJ2-7
TGTGCCAGCAGCCCCCGACTAGCGGGGCGCTACGAGCAGTACTTC
CASSPRLAGRYEQYF
>TRBD2|TRBV7-3|few|TRBJ2-7
TGTGCCAGCAGCTTGCAACTAGCGGGTCTGTACGAGCAGTACTTC
CASSLQLAGLYEQYF
>NA|TRBV2|NA|TRBJ1-2
TGTGCCAGCAGATCCGACAGAAACTATGGCTACACCTTC
CASRSDRNYGYTF
>TRBD1|TRBV5-1|few|TRBJ2-1
TGCGCCAGCAGCTTGGGGGGACAGCCCGACAATGAGCAGTTCTTC
CASSLGGQPDNEQFF
>TRBD1|TRBV20-1|NA|TRBJ2-7
TGCAGTGCCAAATCCAGGACAGGGTCCTCCTACGAGCAGTACTTC
CSAKSRTGSSYEQYF
>NA|TRBV15|NA|TRBJ2-5
TGTGCCACCAGCAGAGAAGAGGGGTCTGGTGAGCAGTACTTC
CATSREEGSGEQYF
>NA|TRBV12-3/TRBV12-4|NA|TRBJ2-1
TGTGCCAGCACCAATAGCCAGTACAATGAGCAGTTCTTC
CASTNSQYNEQFF
>NA|TRBV6-1|NA|TRBJ2-5
TGTGCCAGCAGTGAAAGCCCAGGAGGACAAGAGACCCAGTACTTC
CASSESPGGQETQYF
>NA|TRBV7-2|NA|TRBJ1-2
TGTGCCAGCAGCTTAGAGAGTCAGGTTGGTGGCTACACCTTC
CASSLESQVGGYTF
>NA|TRBV28|NA|TRBJ1-6
TGTGCCAGCAGTTTTTTAGACCGAGATAATTCACCCCTCCACTTT
CASSFLDRDNSPLHF
>NA|TRBV7-2|few|TRBJ1-4
TGTGCCAGCAGCTTAGTAGAGGGGCGCGGTGAAAAACTGTTTTTT
CASSLVEGRGEKLFF